This passage covers 16 T cell receptor beta chains from one sample sequenced in a study of identifying expanded T cells in peripheral blood. Assay: immunoSEQ multiplex PCR; the TCRdb copy retains only in-frame clones and omits some. This sample has 95,000 to 100,000 clones; around nine tenths occur once, and the top ten carry roughly 15%. The sample taken for sequencing was blood. The receptors were sampled from a person aged 18-70 years in good health.

The J gene is TRBJ1-5, the V gene TRBV6-6, with TRBD1 as a possible D gene (5 bases). With 6 bases removed from V and 10 bases from J, the gap between germline ends came to 16 bases. This CDR3 spans 13 amino acids. CDR1 is MNHNY and CDR2 is SVGAGI in the germline V gene (reference sequence). The CDR3: CASRQGFWAPQHF. The CDR3, as DNA: TGTGCCAGCAGGCAGGGATTTTGGGCTCCCCAGCATTTT.

The V call is TRBV2, the J call TRBJ2-2, with a tentative D call TRBD2 (6 bases). The CDR3 totals 13 residues. The V and J ends lost 3 bases and 6 bases respectively, with 8 bases between them. CDR1 SNHLY and CDR2 FYNNEI come from the germline V gene. CDR3 in amino acids: CASSDREAGELFF. The CDR3 DNA reads as TGTGCCAGCAGTGACAGGGAGGCCGGGGAGCTGTTTTTT.

The sample holds a few counts of this clone. The genes are TRBV4-3 and TRBJ1-4, with D possibly TRBD1 on 6 matching bases. The CDR3 consists of 14 residues. CDR1 is LGHNA, CDR2 YSLEER, per germline. Trimming took off 1 base at V and 7 bases at J, with 10 bases between the two ends. CDR3 sequence: CASSQVSDSEKLFF. The CDR3 DNA reads as TGCGCCAGCAGCCAAGTATCGGACAGTGAAAAACTGTTTTTT.

V gene TRBV27 combines with J gene TRBJ2-2; D may match TRBD1 or TRBD2 (5 bases each). Germline loops: CDR1 MNHEY, CDR2 SMNVEV (reference sequence). Trimming took off 3 bases at V and 6 bases at J, with 8 bases between the two ends. This CDR3 contains 13 residues. The CDR3: CASSLSGPGELFF. CDR3 in DNA: TGTGCCAGCAGTTTGTCGGGGCCCGGGGAGCTGTTTTTT.

Details on this clone: A read error may produce the germline difference seen at one junction end. CDR3 protein: CASSLAGGPYF. CDR3 nucleotide sequence: TGTGCCAGCAGCCTAGCGGGGGGGCCCTATTTT. The rearrangement joins TRBV7-2 to TRBJ2-3, with TRBD2 matching over 12 bases. Germline V gene lookup returns CDR1 SGHTA and CDR2 FQGNSA. This CDR3 has 11 residues.

This chain links TRBV21-1 with TRBJ2-7; TRBD2, the table's D call, was not compared with the DNA. TRBV21-1 is recorded as a pseudogene. This CDR3 comprises 16 residues. Here the CDR3 reads CASSLRLAGGPREQYF. The CDR3 nucleotides read TGTGCCAGCAGCCTCCGACTAGCGGGGGGGCCGCGTGAGCAGTACTTC.

This sequence joins TRBV4-3 and TRBJ2-2; D not resolved. V lost 3 bases, J lost 7 bases, and 12 bases lay in between. This CDR3 region has 14 residues. Germline CDR1 LGHNA, CDR2 YSLEER. The CDR3 sequence: CASSQGLYGGELFF. CDR3 nucleotide sequence: TGCGCCAGCAGCCAGGGGTTGTACGGCGGGGAGCTGTTTTTT.

V usage is TRBV29-1 and J usage is TRBJ2-7; 8 positions match TRBD2. V dropped 2 bases and J dropped 2; count of bases not matched to a gene: 11. This CDR3 spans 16 amino acids. The germline gives CDR1 SQVTM, CDR2 ANQGSEA. CDR3 in DNA: TGCAGCGTTGAAACGGGGGGGCCGTCGGTCGCCTACGAGCAGTACTTC. It encodes CSVETGGPSVAYEQYF.

The chain links TRBV7-8 to TRBJ1-5, with D uncertain. The V end lost 1 base, the J end lost 3 bases, and 13 bases lay between the germline ends. The length of the CDR3 is 16 residues. The germline V gene has CDR1 SGHVS and CDR2 FQNEAQ. CDR3 protein: CASSLVSGSYNQPQHF. Written as DNA, the CDR3 is TGTGCCAGCAGCTTAGTCTCTGGGAGCTACAATCAGCCCCAGCATTTT. The full variable domain, completed using reference TRBV7-8 and TRBJ1-5, is GAGVSQSPRYKVAKRGQDVALRCDPISGHVSLFWYQQALGQGPEFLTYFQNEAQLDKSGLPSDRFFAERPEGSVSTLKIQRTQQEDSAVYLCASSLVSGSYNQPQHFGDGTRLSIL.

CDR3 residues: CASSEAASYNSPLHF. The CDR3 nucleotides are TGTGCCAGCAGTGAAGCGGCGTCCTATAATTCACCCCTCCACTTT. The V call is TRBV2, the J call TRBJ1-6; D unresolved. Germline CDR1 is SNHLY and CDR2 is FYNNEI. V lost 0 bases to trimming and J lost 1 base, with 4 bases between them. The CDR3 consists of 15 residues.

This clone was seen just once. The genes are TRBV6-5 and TRBJ1-1, with 8 nucleotides matching TRBD1. The V gene's germline CDR1 is MNHEY and CDR2 SVGAGI. The CDR3 contains 14 residues. The J segment lost 11 bases and the V segment lost 6 bases, leaving 14 bases of the junction unmatched. The CDR3 nucleotides read TGTGCCAGCAGACCCCTTGGGACAGGCTTAAGGGCTTTCTTT. Its protein product is CASRPLGTGLRAFF.

The J gene is TRBJ1-2, the V gene TRBV2; perhaps TRBD1 as D (6 bases). This CDR3 has 15 residues. Germline V lookup: CDR1 SNHLY, CDR2 FYNNEI. V was trimmed by 5 bases and J by 4 bases, leaving 17 bases between them. CDR3 loop: CASSRSGGGPYGYTF. The CDR3 DNA follows: TGTGCCAGCAGTCGCTCGGGTGGGGGGCCCTATGGCTACACCTTC.

The chain has TRBV7-2 and TRBJ1-1; 9 nucleotides agree with TRBD1. This CDR3 region has 14 residues. The J segment lost 4 bases and the V segment lost 1 base, leaving 1 base of the junction unmatched. Germline V gene lookup returns CDR1 SGHTA and CDR2 FQGNSA. CDR3 DNA: TGTGCCAGCAGCTTAGACAGGGGGCTCACTGAAGCTTTCTTT. Translation: CASSLDRGLTEAFF.

This clone was seen a few times. The rearrangement joins TRBV5-1 to TRBJ2-7; possible D gene TRBD1, 5 bases. The CDR3 length is 18 residues. The V gene lost 2 bases and the J gene lost 3 bases, with 24 bases spanning the gap. CDR1 and CDR2 from the germline V gene are SGHRS and YFSETQ. CDR3 nucleotides: TGCGCCAGCAGCTTTACGACGGTCGACAGTGTCAGTAGCTACGAGCAGTACTTC. Translating it yields CASSFTTVDSVSSYEQYF.

The J gene is TRBJ1-1, the V gene TRBV2; D is unclear. The germline gives CDR1 SNHLY, CDR2 FYNNEI. The CDR3 is made up of 14 amino acids. Trimming shortened V by 5 bases and J by 2 bases, and 12 bases separated the two germline ends. Written as DNA, the CDR3 is TGTGCCAGCAGTCCCGGCCATTATAACACTGAAGCTTTCTTT. This sequence encodes CASSPGHYNTEAFF.

The rearrangement uses TRBV4-3 and TRBJ1-2, with D possibly TRBD1 on 6 matching bases. Germline-derived CDR1 and CDR2 are LGHNA and YSLEER. The CDR3 sequence is 17 residues long. V was trimmed by 0 bases and J by 8 bases, leaving 22 bases between them. The CDR3 here is CASSQDRFGQQITGYTF. DNA for the CDR3: TGCGCCAGCAGCCAAGATCGGTTTGGACAGCAGATTACGGGCTACACCTTC.